This T cell receptor beta chain was retrieved from a study of vaccination effects on CD4 cells after COVID-19. Study-level information: The vaccine given was either BNT162b2 or mRNA-1273, in two doses.

The CDR3 totals 16 residues. V dropped 4 bases and J dropped 0 bases, with 16 bases sitting between them. CDR1 and CDR2 from the germline V gene are SGHDT and YYEEEE. As for this clone: Its antigen is undetermined.

The data were produced by immunoSEQ multiplex PCR, yet TCRdb's version contains in-frame clones alone and is incomplete. Among more than 30,000 clones listed, roughly two thirds were seen once. Antigen-specific CD4+ T cell clonotypes were called by their expansion after viral peptide-pool culture in ViraFEST. Culture proceeded for 10 days, and CD4+ T cells were then isolated. The source material was CD4+ T cells from PBMCs cultured with HCoV-229E spike peptides, sampled before COVID-19 vaccination. This receptor was identified in a human donor who received a COVID-19 vaccine. The chain uses TRBV5-6 and TRBJ1-2; D is ambiguous. The CDR3 DNA sequence: TGTGCCAGCAGCCCCTCCCCGCGCGAAGCTAACTATGGCTACACCTTC. Translating gives CASSPSPREANYGYTF.